The clone carrying this T cell receptor (beta chain) has ten or more counts. Uncontrolled infection, other autoimmune disease, pregnancy or lactation barred patients from enrollment. This sample holds PBMCs from under 11 ml fresh peripheral blood. The data stem from a study of T cells in Graves' hyperthyroidism and ophthalmopathy. Amplification of TCR beta CDR3 regions used RNA as the template. RT-PCR in the first round (using the HTBI primer set) targeted the TCR CDR3. TCRdb passed the multiplex PCR reads through MiXCR, listing each CDR3 protein once. The profile shows some 650,000 distinct CDR3 sequences, about a sixth of them singletons. CDR1 and CDR2 (germline): DFQATT, SNEGSKA (reference sequence). V was cut by 0 bases and J by 6 bases, with 11 bases left in between. This CDR3 region has 13 residues.

The rearrangement uses TRBV20-1 and TRBJ1-2, with D unclear. The source material was blood. This sequence originates from a woman aged 35 to 49 with Graves' ophthalmopathy. The CDR3 spells CSARDRYTHGYTF. The CDR3 DNA sequence: TGCAGTGCTAGAGATCGGTACACCCATGGCTACACCTTC.